This TCR beta chain was profiled in a study of shared clonotypes between healthy human individuals. CDR3 length: 15 residues. Looked up from germline, CDR1 is WSHSY and CDR2 is SAAADI. V was clipped by 6 bases and J by 4 bases; unmatched bases: 9. Using immunoSEQ multiplex PCR, the repertoire was profiled, and TCRdb retains in-frame clones only, with some absent. The sample consists of around 200,000 clones, approximately 62% of them appearing once. Specimen: memory CD4+ T cells sorted from blood. Subset in this sample: CD45RA-negative fraction. This clonotype was sampled from a man between 25 and 39 years old in good health. The rearrangement joins TRBV10-2 to TRBJ2-3, with 8 bases matching TRBD2. The CDR3 is CASSPAGGGADTQYF. In nucleotides, the CDR3 is TGCGCCAGCAGCCCGGCGGGGGGAGGGGCAGATACGCAGTATTTT.